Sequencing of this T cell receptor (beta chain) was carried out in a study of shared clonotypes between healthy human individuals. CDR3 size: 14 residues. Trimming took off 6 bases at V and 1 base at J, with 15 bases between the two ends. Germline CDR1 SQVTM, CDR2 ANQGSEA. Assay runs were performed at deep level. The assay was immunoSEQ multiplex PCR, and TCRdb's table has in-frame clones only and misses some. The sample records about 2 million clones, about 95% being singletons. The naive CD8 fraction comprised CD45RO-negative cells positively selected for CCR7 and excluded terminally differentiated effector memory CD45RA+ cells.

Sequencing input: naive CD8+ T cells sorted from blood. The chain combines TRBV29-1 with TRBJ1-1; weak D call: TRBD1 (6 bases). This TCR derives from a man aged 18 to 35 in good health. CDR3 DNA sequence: TGCAGCGTGGAAAAGACAGGCCCGAACACTGAAGCTTTCTTT. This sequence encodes CSVEKTGPNTEAFF.